The 16 T cell receptor beta chains presented below share a single source sample, sequenced in a study of T cells in pancreatic ductal adenocarcinoma. Profiling relied on immunoSEQ multiplex PCR, and the TCRdb table lists in-frame clones only, not all of them. The sample gives over 90,000 clones, about 95% of which show up once; 3.1% is in the top ten. The selected patients with pancreatic ductal adenocarcinoma had surgery but no neoadjuvant therapy. The sequencing sample was made of PBMCs. All receptors come from a human donor with pancreatic ductal adenocarcinoma.

The chain is built from TRBV6-1 and TRBJ2-7, with D unclear. The CDR3 spans 14 residues. Trimming removed 1 base from V and 3 bases from J, with 10 bases in between. Germline V CDR1 and CDR2: MNHNS, SASEGT. CDR3 in amino acids: CASSEGYSNYEQYF. In nucleotides, the CDR3 is TGTGCCAGCAGTGAAGGGTACTCCAACTACGAGCAGTACTTC.

This clone showed up just once. V and J are TRBV4-3 and TRBJ2-7; tentative D call: TRBD2 (5 bases). The CDR3 contains 14 residues. V was pared by 4 bases and J by 2 bases, with 12 bases between. Per germline, CDR1 LGHNA and CDR2 YSLEER. Written as DNA, the CDR3 is TGCGCCAGCAGCCTAAGGCCGGGAACCTACGAGCAGTACTTC. Protein: CASSLRPGTYEQYF.

This chain uses TRBV30 with TRBJ1-1; the D gene is possibly TRBD1 (5 bases). The germline V gene encodes CDR1 GTSNPN and CDR2 SVGIG (reference sequence). The CDR3 spans 14 residues. Trimming removed 0 bases at V and 4 bases at J, with 12 bases between. The CDR3 nucleotides read TGTGCCTGGAGTGTTGGCGGCGGGGGCACTGAAGCTTTCTTT. Its protein is CAWSVGGGGTEAFF.

The chain carries TRBV20-1 and TRBJ2-3, with D hard to call. Looked up from germline, CDR1 is DFQATT and CDR2 is SNEGSKA (reference sequence). V lost 6 bases and J 6 bases, leaving 7 bases between the germline ends. The CDR3 is made up of 10 amino acids. The CDR3 nucleotides are TGCAGTGCGCGAAAGGATACGCAGTATTTT. Translated: CSARKDTQYF.

The chain employs TRBV19 and TRBJ2-7, with 8 bases that match TRBD2. V shed 5 bases, J shed 4 bases, and the junction held 10 bases outside the gene matches. This CDR3 comprises 15 residues. Germline-derived CDR1 and CDR2 are LNHDA and SQIVND (reference sequence). The CDR3 sequence is CASSSVPGGPYEQYF. In DNA form, the CDR3 reads TGTGCCAGTAGTTCAGTACCGGGAGGGCCATACGAGCAGTACTTC.

The chain links TRBV5-6 to TRBJ2-1; D perhaps matches TRBD2 (6 bases). CDR3 length: 14 amino acids. Germline V CDR1 and CDR2: SGHDT, YYEEEE. The ends were cut back, 0 bases at V and 8 bases at J, with 12 bases in the middle. The CDR3 sequence: CASSLASASDEQFF. For the CDR3, the DNA is TGTGCCAGCAGCTTGGCCTCAGCTAGCGATGAGCAGTTCTTC.

This clone was seen a single time. This chain joins TRBV18 and TRBJ2-3; TRBD1 aligns across 7 bases. J lost 1 base, V lost 3 bases, and 7 bases had no gene match. The CDR3 has 16 amino acids. Germline V lookup: CDR1 KGHSH, CDR2 LQKENI. The CDR3 loop is CASSPQTGAGTDTQYF. The CDR3 region has the DNA TGTGCCAGCTCACCCCAAACAGGGGCGGGCACAGATACGCAGTATTTT.

This CDR3 is CASSHFQRFQETQYF. Written as DNA, the CDR3 is TGCGCCAGCAGCCACTTCCAGCGGTTCCAAGAGACCCAGTACTTC. V gene TRBV4-1 combines with J gene TRBJ2-5, with D possibly matching TRBD2 (5 bases). The V gene lost 3 bases and the J gene lost 1 base, with 12 bases spanning the gap. CDR3 length: 15 amino acids. Per the germline V gene, CDR1 is MGHRA and CDR2 is YSYEKL.

V gene TRBV11-2 combines with J gene TRBJ2-1; the match to TRBD2 covers 11 bases. Germline-derived CDR1 and CDR2 are SGHAT and FQNNGV. The CDR3 covers 16 residues. V lost 7 bases to trimming and J lost 7 bases; unmatched junction nucleotides: 12. In DNA form, the CDR3 reads TGTGCCAGCACCACCCGAGTAGCGGGAGGGTGGAATGAGCAGTTCTTC. Translated, it gives CASTTRVAGGWNEQFF.

This clone was counted a single time. The rearrangement uses TRBV9 and TRBJ1-4; TRBD1 matches at 7 bases. The trim removed 0 bases at V and 5 bases at J, leaving 7 bases unmatched. In germline, CDR1 is SGDLS, CDR2 YYNGEE. The CDR3 length is 16 residues. The CDR3 loop reads CASSVAEGQPNEKLFF. CDR3 nucleotides: TGTGCCAGCAGCGTAGCCGAGGGACAGCCAAATGAAAAACTGTTTTTT.

J is TRBJ2-1 and V is TRBV5-1; 11 nucleotides line up with TRBD2. In germline, CDR1 is SGHRS, CDR2 YFSETQ. V lost 5 bases and J lost 4; bases outside the gene matches: 14. The length of the CDR3 is 18 residues. The CDR3 reads CASSKTSGKTPLYNEQFF. In DNA, the CDR3 is TGCGCCAGCAGTAAGACTAGCGGGAAGACACCTCTGTACAATGAGCAGTTCTTC. The full variable domain, its missing parts supplied by reference TRBV5-1 and TRBJ2-1, is KAGVTQTPRYLIKTRGQQVTLSCSPISGHRSVSWYQQTPGQGLQFLFEYFSETQRNKGNFPGRFSGRQFSNSRSEMNVSTLELGDSALYLCASSKTSGKTPLYNEQFFGPGTRLTVL.

This clone was seen only once. V and J are TRBV6-5 and TRBJ1-4, with a possible D match to TRBD1 (5 bases). V gave up 6 bases and J gave up 8 bases, with 16 bases separating them. Germline lookup yields CDR1 MNHEY and CDR2 SVGAGI. There are 14 residues in the CDR3. CDR3 protein: CASRPWEPGEKLFF. CDR3 DNA sequence: TGTGCCAGCAGGCCCTGGGAACCAGGGGAAAAACTGTTTTTT.

J is TRBJ2-5 and V is TRBV10-3; D possibly corresponds to TRBD1 (6 bases). Between the trimmed V and J ends, which lost 3 bases and 4 bases, there was a span of 9 bases. The CDR3 length is 13 residues. Germline CDR1 ENHRY, CDR2 SYGVKD. CDR3 in amino acids: CAISDRGGETQYF. The CDR3, as DNA: TGTGCCATCAGTGACAGGGGCGGAGAGACCCAGTACTTC.

The chain is built from TRBV7-2 and TRBJ1-2, with 8 positions matching TRBD1. The CDR3 totals 13 residues. V dropped 4 bases and J dropped 4; count of bases not matched to a gene: 2. CDR1 and CDR2 (germline): SGHTA, FQGNSA. As DNA, the CDR3 is TGTGCCAGCAGCTCAGGGGGCGGCTATGGCTACACCTTC. Amino acids: CASSSGGGYGYTF. The complete variable domain, with remaining parts taken from reference TRBV7-2 and TRBJ1-2, reads GAGVSQSPSNKVTEKGKDVELRCDPISGHTALYWYRQSLGQGLEFLIYFQGNSAPDKSGLPSDRFSAERTGGSVSTLTIQRTQQEDSAVYLCASSSGGGYGYTFGSGTRLTVV.

This sequence joins TRBV11-2 and TRBJ2-7, with D uncertain. CDR3 size: 11 residues. V was shortened by 5 bases and J by 5 bases, with 7 bases between the two germline ends. Germline assignment: CDR1 SGHAT and CDR2 FQNNGV. This CDR3 reads CASSTQNEQYF. As DNA, the CDR3 is TGTGCCAGCAGCACACAGAACGAGCAGTACTTC.

DNA of the CDR3: TGTGCCAGCAGCTCTCTAGCGGGAGTGCGATTGGAGACCCAGTACTTC. The encoded protein is CASSSLAGVRLETQYF. This chain joins TRBV7-2 and TRBJ2-5; 10 bases agree with TRBD2. The trim removed 4 bases at V and 5 bases at J, leaving 10 bases unmatched. The CDR3 contains 16 residues. Germline V lookup: CDR1 SGHTA, CDR2 FQGNSA.